One sample yielded the 5 T cell receptor beta chains listed below, sequenced in a study of blood T cells in healthy people across ages. PCR was performed a second time for about 6 to 12 cycles using a sample-barcoded 5' primer and a J-beta primer mix. TCRdb called the 5' RACE reads again in MiXCR, with one record for every CDR3 protein. The table lists about 1.5 million distinct CDR3 sequences, roughly 40% of them singletons. Sequenced material: blood. Every receptor here comes from a woman younger than 30 in good health.

The chain is built from TRBV2 and TRBJ1-5; 7 bases fit TRBD1. The CDR3 loop spans 14 amino acids. The germline CDR1 and CDR2 sequences are SNHLY and FYNNEI. With V trimmed by 7 bases and J by 7 bases, 10 bases remained unmatched. CDR3 bases: TGTGCCAGCACGGACAGGCAAGGTGGCCAGCCCCAGCATTTT. Protein sequence: CASTDRQGGQPQHF.

Regarding this clonotype: Its ends do not fully match the called genes, so a read error is possible. The CDR3 DNA reads as TGCGGTGCTAGGCGGCTAGCGGGTGCCGACGGGGAGCTGTTTTTT. This sequence encodes CGARRLAGADGELFF. The J gene is TRBJ2-2, the V gene TRBV20-1; TRBD2 aligns across 8 bases. Germline V gives CDR1 DFQATT, CDR2 SNEGSKA (reference sequence). The CDR3 has 15 residues.

This clonotype came up a few times. This chain uses TRBV6-1 with TRBJ1-2, with a weak D call TRBD1 (5 bases). The V and J ends lost 1 base and 6 bases respectively, with 15 bases between them. This CDR3 is 15 amino acids long. CDR1 is MNHNS, CDR2 SASEGT, per germline. The CDR3 DNA follows: TGTGCCAGCAGTGAAGAGTCAGGGTTAACAAATGGCTACACCTTC. It translates to CASSEESGLTNGYTF.

The chain uses TRBV20-1 and TRBJ2-4, with TRBD1 as a possible D gene (5 bases). CDR1 DFQATT and CDR2 SNEGSKA come from the germline V gene (reference sequence). Trimming took off 1 base at V and 8 bases at J, with 12 bases between the two ends. The CDR3 consists of 13 residues. CDR3 amino acids: CSARGPGLDIQYF. The DNA for the CDR3 is TGCAGTGCTAGAGGTCCAGGGTTAGACATTCAGTACTTC.

This clonotype turned up a few times. The gene calls are TRBV20-1 and TRBJ2-1; 7 bases map to TRBD2. The CDR3 spans 22 residues. The J segment lost 1 base and the V segment lost 0 bases, leaving 24 bases of the junction unmatched. Germline CDR1 reads DFQATT; CDR2 reads SNEGSKA (reference sequence). The CDR3 protein is CSARDSLGAGETNHLSYNEQFF. CDR3 DNA sequence: TGCAGTGCTAGAGATTCCCTTGGGGCGGGGGAAACGAACCATCTATCCTACAATGAGCAGTTCTTC.